This TCR beta chain was observed in a study of T cell repertoires in cytomegalovirus infection. Study information: Recently described HLA-C-restricted plus well-studied HLA-B-restricted CMV epitopes were used. Public TCR beta signatures provided an indication of both CMV infection and a matching HLA type. Study-level findings and limits: CMV-specific TCR beta clonotypes restricted by HLA-C dominated the ex vivo response.

Points on this clonotype: Its antigen is not known.

Via MiXCR, TCRdb re-called the reads, giving one row per CDR3 protein. The repertoire holds under 150,000 distinct CDR3 sequences, 30% seen once, with roughly 40% in the top ten. V lost 4 bases and J lost 0, with 14 bases in between. Germline V lookup: CDR1 SGHNT, CDR2 YYREEE (reference sequence). The CDR3 contains 16 residues. The specimen was CD8+ T cells from cultured PBMCs, collected from culture after CMV antigen stimulation. The chain couples TRBV5-4 to TRBJ2-1; D is unresolved. This sequence was found in a human donor in good health (CMV status not recorded). Some clones in this sample may be carry-over from other donors' samples. As DNA, the CDR3 is TGTGCCAGCAGCGAGAATTCATGGGACTCCTACAATGAGCAGTTCTTC. This codes for CASSENSWDSYNEQFF.